This T cell receptor beta chain was sequenced in a study of vaccination and CD4 T cells after COVID-19. Across the whole study: A vaccine, either BNT162b2 or mRNA-1273, was given to participants in two doses. Cells received overlapping spike peptides from SARS-CoV-2, HCoV-NL63, HCoV-OC43 and HCoV-229E as stimulation.

Trimming left V 1 base short and J 7 bases short, with 13 bases between. The CDR3 totals 14 residues. Whole-study results and caveats: Convalescent patients displayed a median 86.3% of reactive clones emerging only post-vaccination.

Described treatment: roughly 10-day PBMC culture with coronavirus spike peptide pools or control peptides (ViraFEST assay). Per-well cultures of 1.8 million or so PBMCs received about 10 IU/ml IL-2 and around 10 ug/ml peptide pools. At the Johns Hopkins FTIC core, DNA taken from cultured CD4+ T cells was sequenced by way of the Oncomine TCR Beta short-read assay. TCRdb reprocessed the PCR reads with MiXCR, giving one entry per CDR3 protein. This sample has about 20,000 distinct CDR3 sequences; 40% occur once, and the top ten carry 7% to 9.5%. With regard to this clonotype: Its antigen is as yet unknown.

This TCR was recovered from a human donor who had recovered from COVID-19. The sequencing here drew on CD4+ T cells from blood, cultured in vitro, taken after SARS-CoV-2 vaccination. The J gene is TRBJ1-1, the V gene TRBV12-3 or TRBV12-4, with D uncertain. This chain's CDR3 is CASSLGGRSGEAFF. The CDR3 region has the DNA TGTGCCAGCAGTTTAGGTGGCAGGAGTGGTGAAGCTTTCTTT.